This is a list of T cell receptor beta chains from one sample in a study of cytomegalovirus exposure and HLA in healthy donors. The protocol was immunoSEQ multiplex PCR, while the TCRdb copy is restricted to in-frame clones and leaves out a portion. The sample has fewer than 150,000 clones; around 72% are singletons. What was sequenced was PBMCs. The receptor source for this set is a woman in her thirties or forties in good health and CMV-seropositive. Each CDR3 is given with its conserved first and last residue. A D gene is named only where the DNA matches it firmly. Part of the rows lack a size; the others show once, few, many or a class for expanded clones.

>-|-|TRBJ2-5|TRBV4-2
CASSQGRFRTDEETQYF
TGTGCCAGCAGCCAAGGACGATTCAGGACAGATGAAGAGACCCAGTACTTC
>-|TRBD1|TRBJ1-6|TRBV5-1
CASRTTGTGGYSPLHF
TGCGCCAGCAGAACAACGGGGACAGGAGGGTATTCACCCCTCCACTTT
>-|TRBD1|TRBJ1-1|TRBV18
CASSRTGNTEAFF
TGTGCCAGCTCACGGACAGGGAACACTGAAGCTTTCTTT
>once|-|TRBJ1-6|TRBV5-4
CASSLDPRDSPLHF
TGTGCCAGCAGCTTGGACCCAAGAGATTCACCCCTCCACTTT
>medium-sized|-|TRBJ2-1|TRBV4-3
CASSQGSSYNEQFF
TGCGCCAGCAGCCAGGGGAGCTCCTACAATGAGCAGTTCTTC
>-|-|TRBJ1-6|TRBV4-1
CASSRDWTPDNSPLHF
TGCGCCAGCAGCCGCGATTGGACACCCGATAATTCACCCCTCCACTTT
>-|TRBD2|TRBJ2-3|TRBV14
CASSPLYGGIAFTQYF
TGTGCCAGCAGCCCCTTATACGGGGGGATTGCATTCACGCAGTATTTT
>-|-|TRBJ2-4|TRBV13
CASSLTRNIQYF
TGTGCCAGCAGCTTAACCAGAAACATTCAGTACTTC
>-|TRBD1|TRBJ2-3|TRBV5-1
CASSSQGDTDTQYF
TGCGCCAGCAGCTCTCAGGGGGACACAGATACGCAGTATTTT
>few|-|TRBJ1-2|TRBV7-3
CASSPRGEGYGYTF
TGTGCCAGCAGCCCCCGGGGGGAAGGCTATGGCTACACCTTC
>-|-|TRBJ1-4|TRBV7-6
CASSLLGQSEEKLFF
TGTGCCAGCAGCTTACTCGGCCAGTCGGAGGAAAAACTGTTTTTT
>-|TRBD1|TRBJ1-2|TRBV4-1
CASSVWTGTNYGYTF
TGCGCCAGCAGCGTTTGGACAGGAACCAACTATGGCTACACCTTC
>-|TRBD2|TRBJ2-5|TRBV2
CASTPGASGGAAETQYF
TGTGCCAGCACCCCCGGTGCTAGCGGGGGGGCCGCGGAGACCCAGTACTTC
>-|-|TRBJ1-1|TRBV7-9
CASSFSGAEAFF
TGTGCCAGCAGCTTCTCAGGGGCTGAAGCTTTCTTT
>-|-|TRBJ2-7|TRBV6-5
CASTQGPKGAYEQYF
TGTGCCAGCACCCAAGGGCCTAAGGGGGCCTACGAGCAGTACTTC
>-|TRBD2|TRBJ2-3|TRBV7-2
CASRTSSDTQYF
TGTGCCAGCAGGACTAGCTCAGATACGCAGTATTTT
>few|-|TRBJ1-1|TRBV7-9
CASRAGDTYTEAFF
TGTGCCAGCAGGGCAGGGGATACTTACACTGAAGCTTTCTTT
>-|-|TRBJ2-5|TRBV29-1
CSVAQQETQYF
TGCAGCGTTGCACAGCAAGAGACCCAGTACTTC
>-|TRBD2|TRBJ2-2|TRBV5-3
CARSLGLAGPNTGELFF
TGTGCCAGAAGCTTGGGACTAGCGGGACCGAACACCGGGGAGCTGTTTTTT
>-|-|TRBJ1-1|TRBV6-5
CASSHRSGGTEAFF
TGTGCCAGCAGCCACAGGTCCGGGGGCACTGAAGCTTTCTTT
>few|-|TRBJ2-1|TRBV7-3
CASSLGHNNEQFF
TGTGCCAGCAGCTTAGGACACAACAATGAGCAGTTCTTC
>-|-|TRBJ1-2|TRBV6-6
CASSYSGEDLPGYTF
TGTGCCAGCAGTTACTCGGGGGAGGATCTTCCTGGCTACACCTTC
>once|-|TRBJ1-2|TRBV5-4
CASSTGQNYGYTF
TGTGCCAGCAGCACTGGACAGAACTATGGCTACACCTTC